This passage covers 30 T cell receptor beta chains from one sample sequenced in a study of beta chain features in type 1 diabetes. Investigators reverse transcribed all isolated RNA, so they sequenced expressed TCRB transcripts. Generated by immunoSEQ multiplex PCR, the TCRdb table keeps only in-frame clones and is missing some. The table shows 150,000 to 200,000 clones, with less than 9.5% occurring only once. The sample taken for sequencing was central memory CD4+ T cells from blood. These receptors originate from a woman in her late teens or twenties in good health.

In this sample, this clone turned up a few times. The rearrangement joins TRBV5-1 to TRBJ2-2; tentatively, D is TRBD1 (6 bases). Trimming shortened V by 5 bases and J by 6 bases, and 20 bases separated the two germline ends. The V gene's germline CDR1 is SGHRS and CDR2 YFSETQ. CDR3 length: 16 amino acids. In DNA, the CDR3 is TGCGCCAGCAGACCTACAGGGTTAGGGTCGGCCGGGGAGCTGTTTTTT. As protein: CASRPTGLGSAGELFF.

This clone was picked up a small number of times. The rearrangement uses TRBV29-1 and TRBJ1-1; the match to TRBD1 covers 7 bases. The CDR3 is 13 amino acids. After removal of 6 bases from V and 5 bases from J, the junction contained 9 bases not matched to a gene. Germline loops: CDR1 SQVTM, CDR2 ANQGSEA. The DNA of the CDR3 is TGCAGCGTCGGGACAGCGTCGAAGACTGAAGCTTTCTTT. Translating gives CSVGTASKTEAFF.

Regarding this clone: Given a much more abundant clone one base away, this may be a read error. The chain recombines TRBV11-3 with TRBJ2-5; no reliable D call. Germline CDR1 is SGHNT and CDR2 is YENEEA. Trimming cost V 3 bases and J 1 base, with 6 bases left between them. This CDR3 has 13 amino acids. CDR3 bases: TGTGCCAGCAGCTTTAACAGCCAAGAGACCCAGTACTTC. Translating it yields CASSFNSQETQYF.

This clone was seen only a few times. This chain links TRBV19 with TRBJ1-1; TRBD1 agrees at 11 bases. This CDR3 comprises 14 residues. CDR1 and CDR2 (germline): LNHDA, SQIVND (reference sequence). V lost 4 bases to trimming and J lost 3 bases; unmatched junction nucleotides: 1. Written as DNA, the CDR3 is TGTGCCAGTAGTAAGGGACAGGGGGACACTGAAGCTTTCTTT. Protein product: CASSKGQGDTEAFF.

With respect to this clone: This specimen includes other DNA sequences encoding the same CDR3. The rearrangement joins TRBV14 to TRBJ2-6, with D unclear. The CDR3 is 15 amino acids. Trimming removed 4 bases at V and 1 base at J, with 8 bases between. Germline-derived CDR1 and CDR2 are SGHDN and FVKESK. CDR3 sequence: CASSPRLSGANVLTF. DNA for the CDR3: TGTGCCAGCAGCCCCCGTCTTTCTGGGGCCAACGTCCTGACTTTC.

A few counts support this clone. The genes are TRBV5-1 and TRBJ1-2, with TRBD1 matching 8 bases. This CDR3 is built from 16 residues. With 4 bases clipped from V and 0 bases from J, the junction kept 8 bases outside the gene matches. Germline assignment: CDR1 SGHRS and CDR2 YFSETQ. In DNA form, the CDR3 reads TGCGCCAGCAGCCTCGGGGCAGGGGGCACTAACTATGGCTACACCTTC. Translation gives CASSLGAGGTNYGYTF. Together with reference TRBV5-1 and TRBJ1-2, the CDR3 gives the full variable domain: KAGVTQTPRYLIKTRGQQVTLSCSPISGHRSVSWYQQTPGQGLQFLFEYFSETQRNKGNFPGRFSGRQFSNSRSEMNVSTLELGDSALYLCASSLGAGGTNYGYTFGSGTRLTVV.

CDR3 sequence: CAWTPGLAWNEQFF. As DNA, the CDR3 is TGTGCCTGGACCCCCGGACTAGCATGGAATGAGCAGTTCTTC. The V call is TRBV30, the J call TRBJ2-1; 8 bases fit TRBD2. The CDR3 runs 14 residues. Germline V gives CDR1 GTSNPN, CDR2 SVGIG (reference sequence). J was trimmed by 7 bases and V by 4 bases; bases with no gene match: 9. The whole variable domain, filled in from reference TRBV30 and TRBJ2-1, reads SQTIHQWPATLVQPVGSPLSLECTVEGTSNPNLYWYRQAAGRGLQLLFYSVGIGQISSEVPQNLSASRPQDRQFILSSKKLLLSDSGFYLCAWTPGLAWNEQFFGPGTRLTVL.

The sample holds a few counts of this clone. The rearrangement uses TRBV5-1 and TRBJ2-7; 7 positions match TRBD2. There are 14 residues in the CDR3. Unmatched junction bases numbered 2, after V lost 0 bases and J lost 2 bases. Germline V gene sequence: CDR1 SGHRS, CDR2 YFSETQ. The CDR3 here is CASSLDGTTYEQYF. CDR3 coding DNA: TGCGCCAGCAGCTTGGACGGGACTACCTACGAGCAGTACTTC.

This rearrangement joins TRBV5-1 to TRBJ2-3, with D perhaps TRBD1 (5 bases). Between the trimmed V and J ends, which lost 4 bases and 1 base, there was a span of 10 bases. Germline V gene data show CDR1 as SGHRS and CDR2 as YFSETQ. The CDR3 is made up of 14 amino acids. The CDR3 is CASSPPGRTDTQYF. In nucleotides, the CDR3 is TGCGCCAGCAGCCCCCCAGGGCGCACAGATACGCAGTATTTT.

This clone was recorded a few times. This rearrangement joins TRBV6-6 to TRBJ1-2; D perhaps matches TRBD1 (5 bases). The V end lost 6 bases, the J end lost 7 bases, and 12 bases lay between the germline ends. Germline CDR1 is MNHNY and CDR2 is SVGAGI (reference sequence). The CDR3 sequence is 12 residues long. CDR3 DNA sequence: TGTGCCAGCAGCCCCGAAGGGGCTGGCTACACCTTC. Protein sequence: CASSPEGAGYTF.

This clone was observed a few times. The J gene is TRBJ2-2, the V gene TRBV5-4; 13 positions match TRBD2. This CDR3 region has 17 residues. From germline, CDR1 is SGHNT and CDR2 YYREEE (reference sequence). Trimming cost V 0 bases and J 3 bases; bases outside gene matches: 2. The CDR3 is CASSLGGLAGDTGELFF. The DNA of the CDR3 is TGTGCCAGCAGCTTGGGCGGACTAGCGGGAGACACCGGGGAGCTGTTTTTT.

This clone was seen only a few times. The chain uses TRBV5-4 and TRBJ2-1, with 10 nucleotides matching TRBD2. CDR1 and CDR2 from the germline V gene are SGHNT and YYREEE (reference sequence). The CDR3 is 15 residues long. After removal of 3 bases from V and 2 bases from J, the junction contained 2 bases not matched to a gene. As DNA, the CDR3 is TGTGCCAGCAGCTCGACTAGCGGGCCCTACAATGAGCAGTTCTTC. This encodes CASSSTSGPYNEQFF.

On this clone itself: Distinct nucleotide sequences in the sample also encode this CDR3. The CDR3 bases are TGTGCCTGGCGCCACTCAGATACGCAGTATTTT. Translated, it gives CAWRHSDTQYF. The V gene is TRBV30, the J gene TRBJ2-3; D call uncertain. The CDR3 is 11 residues long. The V end was cut by 5 bases, the J end by 4 bases, with 7 bases between. Germline V gene sequence: CDR1 GTSNPN, CDR2 SVGIG (reference sequence).

V usage is TRBV4-2 and J usage is TRBJ1-2, with TRBD1 matching 7 bases. Germline V gene data show CDR1 as LGHNA and CDR2 as YNFKEQ. V lost 0 bases, J lost 5 bases, and 15 bases stayed unmatched. This CDR3 comprises 18 residues. The DNA for the CDR3 is TGTGCCAGCAGCCAAGATCCGTCCAGAGGGACAGTAAGTTATGGCTACACCTTC. Amino acid sequence: CASSQDPSRGTVSYGYTF.

This clone showed up just a few times. This rearrangement joins TRBV7-2 to TRBJ2-5; a possible D gene is TRBD2 (6 bases). TRBJ2-7 explains the end of the DNA better; the J call may be wrong. CDR3 length: 17 amino acids. The germline CDR1 and CDR2 sequences are SGHTA and FQGNSA. In DNA form, the CDR3 reads TGTGCCAGCAGCTATCGGGACTCCCGTTTCGGCTCCTACGAGCAGTACTTC. It specifies CASSYRDSRFGSYEQYF.

The CDR3 protein is CAWGTGTDTQYF. The DNA for the CDR3 is TGTGCCTGGGGGACAGGCACAGATACGCAGTATTTT. This chain joins TRBV30 and TRBJ2-3; 7 bases line up with TRBD1. After removal of 5 bases from V and 1 base from J, the junction contained 0 bases not matched to a gene. The length of the CDR3 is 12 residues. Germline values: CDR1 GTSNPN, CDR2 SVGIG (reference sequence).

The CDR3 region has the DNA TGTGCCAGTACCACGGGAGACACAGATACGCAGTATTTT. Its translation is CASTTGDTDTQYF. The chain links TRBV9 to TRBJ2-3; tentatively, D is TRBD2 (6 bases). V lost 8 bases, J lost 2 bases, and 12 bases lay in between. This CDR3 region has 13 residues. Germline V gives CDR1 SGDLS, CDR2 YYNGEE.

Only a few counts were recorded for this clone. The V call is TRBV29-1, the J call TRBJ1-2; D perhaps matches TRBD1 (6 bases). CDR3 length equals 13 residues. Per the germline V gene, CDR1 is SQVTM and CDR2 is ANQGSEA. Trimming removed 7 bases from V and 4 bases from J, with 16 bases in between. The CDR3 DNA sequence: TGCAGCGGGATCTCGGACAGCACCTATGGCTACACCTTC. It is translated as CSGISDSTYGYTF.

The chain is built from TRBV7-6 and TRBJ1-5; D not certain. This CDR3 has 15 residues. V was cut by 8 bases and J by 0 bases, with 14 bases left in between. The germline V gene has CDR1 SGHVS and CDR2 FNYEAQ. CDR3 loop: CASSEGFYSNQPQHF. As DNA, the CDR3 is TGTGCCAGCTCCGAGGGCTTCTATAGCAATCAGCCCCAGCATTTT.

This clone turned up a few times. V gene TRBV30 combines with J gene TRBJ1-2; no clear D gene. The length of the CDR3 is 11 residues. Trimming shortened V by 1 base and J by 9 bases, and 9 bases separated the two germline ends. Germline lookup yields CDR1 GTSNPN and CDR2 SVGIG (reference sequence). Here the CDR3 DNA reads TGTGCCTGGAGTGGAGCGAGGAGCTACACCTTC. Its protein is CAWSGARSYTF.

This clone was seen more than once but under ten times. This chain connects TRBV28 to TRBJ2-5; no clear D gene. Germline lookup yields CDR1 MDHEN and CDR2 SYDVKM. The CDR3 extends over 14 amino acids. The V end was cut by 1 base, the J end by 0 bases, with 6 bases between. CDR3 sequence (DNA): TGTGCCAGCAGTTTATCGCGGAACCAAGAGACCCAGTACTTC. It specifies CASSLSRNQETQYF.

This clone came up a few times. At one end, the junction sequence differs from germline, possibly due to a read error. V gene TRBV5-4 combines with J gene TRBJ1-2, with a possible D match to TRBD1 (6 bases). The CDR3 covers 13 residues. Germline CDR1 and CDR2: SGHNT and YYREEE (reference sequence). CDR3 in amino acids: CASSLDRRYGYTF. Written as DNA, the CDR3 is TGTGCCAGCAGTTTGGACAGACGGTATGGCTACACCTTC.

The V gene is TRBV14, the J gene TRBJ2-7; 9 bases line up with TRBD2. The CDR3 runs to 15 residues. Germline assignment: CDR1 SGHDN and CDR2 FVKESK. V trimming: 1 base; J trimming: 6 bases; junction bases outside the gene matches: 7. The CDR3 nucleotides read TGTGCCAGCAGCCAAGGCAGCGGGGGGCTACGCGAGCAGTACTTC. Its protein is CASSQGSGGLREQYF.

The V and J genes are TRBV27 and TRBJ2-5; D perhaps matches TRBD1 (6 bases). Germline lookup yields CDR1 MNHEY and CDR2 SMNVEV (reference sequence). This CDR3 contains 14 residues. V lost 2 bases and J lost 4, with 11 bases in between. The CDR3 spells CASSLRGGSETQYF. CDR3 nucleotides: TGTGCCAGCAGTTTACGTGGGGGCTCAGAGACCCAGTACTTC.

The V call is TRBV6-1, the J call TRBJ1-2; 9 bases map to TRBD1. After removal of 7 bases from V and 4 bases from J, the junction contained 4 bases not matched to a gene. Germline CDR1 is MNHNS and CDR2 is SASEGT. The CDR3 is 13 residues long. CDR3 sequence: CASTGDRVYGYTF. The DNA of the CDR3 is TGTGCCAGCACGGGGGACAGGGTCTATGGCTACACCTTC.

This chain uses TRBV6-5 with TRBJ1-2, with D possibly matching TRBD1 (5 bases). From germline, CDR1 is MNHEY and CDR2 SVGAGI. V dropped 4 bases and J dropped 4 bases, with 16 bases sitting between them. CDR3 size: 15 residues. CDR3 DNA: TGTGCCAGCAGTTCCACTACAGGCTGGCTCTATGGCTACACCTTC. Its translation: CASSSTTGWLYGYTF.

The genes are TRBV4-2 and TRBJ2-3, with TRBD2 identical over 9 bases. Unmatched junction bases numbered 8, after V lost 0 bases and J lost 7 bases. Germline CDR1 is LGHNA and CDR2 is YNFKEQ. This CDR3 contains 16 residues. CDR3 DNA: TGTGCCAGCAGCCAAGATTGGCCTAGCGGGGCAAATACGCAGTATTTT. Its protein product is CASSQDWPSGANTQYF.

The chain joins TRBV7-3 to TRBJ2-5; D is unresolved. Trimming left V 5 bases short and J 4 bases short, with 11 bases between. The CDR3 is 13 amino acids. CDR1 is SGHTA and CDR2 is FQGTGA in the germline V gene. This CDR3 reads CASSLSYRETQYF. The CDR3, as DNA: TGTGCCAGCAGCCTTAGTTATCGAGAGACCCAGTACTTC.

The rearrangement joins TRBV19 to TRBJ2-3; 7 bases are shared with TRBD1. CDR1 LNHDA and CDR2 SQIVND come from the germline V gene (reference sequence). The CDR3 has 17 residues. V dropped 5 bases and J dropped 2; count of bases not matched to a gene: 13. CDR3 sequence reads: CASSVGTDPSNTDTQYF. The CDR3, as DNA: TGTGCCAGTAGTGTTGGGACAGACCCTAGTAACACAGATACGCAGTATTTT.

There are many counts of this clone. The chain is built from TRBV4-1 and TRBJ2-1, with D hard to call. The CDR3 is 13 residues long. Germline V gene lookup returns CDR1 MGHRA and CDR2 YSYEKL. Trimming left V 1 base short and J 3 bases short, with 4 bases between. The DNA of the CDR3 is TGCGCCAGCAGCCAAGCTTACTACAATGAGCAGTTCTTC. The encoded protein is CASSQAYYNEQFF.